This T cell receptor beta chain was identified in a study of control samples from healthy donors and cancer patients. This CDR3 region has 16 residues. Germline V CDR1 and CDR2: MNHEY, SMNVEV (reference sequence). Trimming took 1 base from V and 1 from J, leaving 11 bases between them. Data came from immunoSEQ multiplex PCR; TCRdb stores just in-frame clones and leaves some out. Among tens of thousands of clones listed, 84% were seen once. This chain joins TRBV27 and TRBJ1-5, with a weak D call TRBD1 (5 bases). The source material was PBMCs. The receptor comes from an older man with lung cancer. The CDR3 reads CASSLFPTESNQPQHF. The CDR3 DNA follows: TGTGCCAGCAGTTTATTCCCGACAGAGAGCAATCAGCCCCAGCATTTT.